A single T cell receptor (beta chain) is shown here with its context. This record comes from a study of shared clonotypes between healthy human individuals. PCR replicates from unsorted PBMC used approximately 0.3 ug DNA, and this amount was tens of thousands of T cell genomes. Method: immunoSEQ multiplex PCR; TCRdb's copy keeps in-frame clones and lacks some. The sample holds more than 400,000 clones, almost 80% seen once. This CDR3 contains 15 residues. V dropped 3 bases and J dropped 4; count of bases not matched to a gene: 7. The germline V gene encodes CDR1 LNHDA and CDR2 SQIVND (reference sequence).

The source is a middle-aged woman in good health. Some clones in this sample may be carry-over from other donors' samples. The gene calls are TRBV19 and TRBJ2-7, with TRBD2 identical over 9 bases. Sequencing used PBMCs. The CDR3 DNA follows: TGTGCCAGTAGTATTGGCGGACTAGCGTATTACGAGCAGTACTTC. Amino acids: CASSIGGLAYYEQYF.